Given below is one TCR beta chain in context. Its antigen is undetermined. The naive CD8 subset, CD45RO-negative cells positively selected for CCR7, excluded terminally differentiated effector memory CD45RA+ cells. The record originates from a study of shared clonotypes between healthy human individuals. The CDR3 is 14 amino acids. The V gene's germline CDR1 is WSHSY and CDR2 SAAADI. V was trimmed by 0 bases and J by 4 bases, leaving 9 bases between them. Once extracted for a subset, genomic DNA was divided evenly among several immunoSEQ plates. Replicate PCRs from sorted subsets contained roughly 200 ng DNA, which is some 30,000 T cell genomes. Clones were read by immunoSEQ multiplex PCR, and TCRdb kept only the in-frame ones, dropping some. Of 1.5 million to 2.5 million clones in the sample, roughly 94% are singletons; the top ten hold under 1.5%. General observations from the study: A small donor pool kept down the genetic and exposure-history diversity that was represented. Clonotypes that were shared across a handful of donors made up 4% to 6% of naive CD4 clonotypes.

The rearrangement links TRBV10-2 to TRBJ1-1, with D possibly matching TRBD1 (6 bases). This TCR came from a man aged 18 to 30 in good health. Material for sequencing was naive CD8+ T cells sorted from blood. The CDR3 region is CASSESEGGTEAFF. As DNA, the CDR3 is TGCGCCAGCAGTGAGTCGGAGGGGGGCACTGAAGCTTTCTTT.